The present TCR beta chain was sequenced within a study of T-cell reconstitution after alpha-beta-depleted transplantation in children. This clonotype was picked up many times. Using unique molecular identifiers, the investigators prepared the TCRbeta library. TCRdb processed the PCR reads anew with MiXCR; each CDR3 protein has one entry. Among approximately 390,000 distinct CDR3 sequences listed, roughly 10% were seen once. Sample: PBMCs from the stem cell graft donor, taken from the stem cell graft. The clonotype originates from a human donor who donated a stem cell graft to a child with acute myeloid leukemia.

In DNA, the CDR3 is TGTGCCAGCAGCCCATCTGGGACTAGCGGATTGAGCGTTTACAATGAGCAGTTCTTC. Translating gives CASSPSGTSGLSVYNEQFF. The chain couples TRBV11-1 to TRBJ2-1, with 11 bases lining up with TRBD2. The germline V gene encodes CDR1 SGHAT and CDR2 FQDESV (reference sequence). The CDR3 consists of 19 residues. Losses at the gene ends were 5 bases for V and 4 bases for J; bases not matched to a gene: 16.